The rows below give T cell receptor beta chains drawn from one sample of a study of blood T cell repertoires in COVID-19. Clones were read by immunoSEQ multiplex PCR, and TCRdb kept only the in-frame ones, dropping some. The data contain 110,000 or so clones, roughly 84% of them singletons. The sample taken for sequencing was peripheral blood. The receptors originated from a man aged 40-55 years with acute or convalescent COVID-19. The conserved cysteine and the conserved F or W are not part of the CDR3 here. Fields, in order: D gene, CDR3 length, V gene, J gene, CDR3 protein. A D gene is named only where the DNA matches it firmly.

D: TRBD1
length: 17
V: TRBV7-9
J: TRBJ1-1
CDR3: ASSPIAMRLIRDRAPAF

D: -
length: 12
V: TRBV5-1
J: TRBJ2-5
CDR3: ASSLASFRETQY

D: -
length: 12
V: TRBV11-1
J: TRBJ2-2
CDR3: ASSLGLNTGELF

D: TRBD2
length: 14
V: TRBV18
J: TRBJ2-3
CDR3: ASSPNLAGPADTQY

D: -
length: 18
V: TRBV5-4
J: TRBJ2-6
CDR3: ASSSPTIFGGRSGANVLT

D: TRBD2
length: 14
V: TRBV5-1
J: TRBJ2-2
CDR3: ASSLVGGANTGELF

D: TRBD2
length: 14
V: TRBV24-1
J: TRBJ2-3
CDR3: ATSDLAGAMADTQY

D: TRBD2
length: 14
V: TRBV5-6
J: TRBJ2-7
CDR3: ASSLAYSGESYEQY

D: -
length: 9
V: TRBV30
J: TRBJ1-1
CDR3: AWKEGLGAF

D: TRBD1
length: 16
V: TRBV9
J: TRBJ1-3
CDR3: ASSVAGGQGISGNTIY

D: -
length: 12
V: TRBV4-1
J: TRBJ2-1
CDR3: ASSPGPRGNEQF

D: -
length: 11
V: TRBV7-2
J: TRBJ2-7
CDR3: ASSSYDTYEQY

D: TRBD1
length: 10
V: TRBV30
J: TRBJ2-7
CDR3: AWNHRGYEQY

D: TRBD1
length: 13
V: TRBV6-1
J: TRBJ2-7
CDR3: ASSEGGTAQYEQY

D: TRBD1
length: 13
V: TRBV10-3
J: TRBJ2-7
CDR3: AISERQGAMYEQY

D: TRBD2
length: 15
V: TRBV10-3
J: TRBJ2-3
CDR3: AISALGLAAYTDTQY

D: TRBD1
length: 15
V: TRBV9
J: TRBJ1-4
CDR3: ASSVGTGDGYNEKLF

D: -
length: 12
V: TRBV3-1/TRBV3-2
J: TRBJ1-2
CDR3: ASSQAGGTGGYT

D: -
length: 11
V: TRBV2
J: TRBJ1-3
CDR3: ASRQDSGNTIY

D: TRBD1
length: 10
V: TRBV6-5
J: TRBJ1-2
CDR3: ASSPTGYGYT

D: TRBD1
length: 14
V: TRBV23-1
J: TRBJ1-5
CDR3: ASSPPGQVWSQPQH

D: TRBD1
length: 12
V: TRBV7-9
J: TRBJ1-2
CDR3: ASRRQGNNYGYT

D: -
length: 11
V: TRBV24-1
J: TRBJ1-4
CDR3: ATSDPRGEKLF

D: TRBD1
length: 16
V: TRBV30
J: TRBJ1-2
CDR3: AWSSPDRGGPRFHGYT

D: TRBD1
length: 13
V: TRBV5-6
J: TRBJ1-2
CDR3: ASSLGDRVGYGYT

D: -
length: 11
V: TRBV2
J: TRBJ2-2
CDR3: ASSDWASGELF

D: TRBD2
length: 15
V: TRBV4-2
J: TRBJ2-7
CDR3: ASRRDYAGTTTYEQY

D: TRBD2
length: 13
V: TRBV24-1
J: TRBJ2-5
CDR3: ATSDSGGAGETQY

D: -
length: 18
V: TRBV14
J: TRBJ2-2
CDR3: ASSQGGFWQTARGPGELF

D: -
length: 12
V: TRBV29-1
J: TRBJ2-1
CDR3: SVRREVQVNEQF

D: TRBD2
length: 14
V: TRBV7-2
J: TRBJ2-1
CDR3: ASSLAGTSGGREQF

D: -
length: 10
V: TRBV27
J: TRBJ1-4
CDR3: ASRDFNEKLF

D: -
length: 10
V: TRBV7-9
J: TRBJ2-3
CDR3: ASNLELDTQY

D: -
length: 13
V: TRBV24-1
J: TRBJ1-5
CDR3: ATSDPEIPNQPQH

D: TRBD2
length: 14
V: TRBV4-2
J: TRBJ2-5
CDR3: ASSPSQRGPSRTQY

D: -
length: 13
V: TRBV2
J: TRBJ1-5
CDR3: ASSEGRVSNQPQH

D: TRBD1
length: 12
V: TRBV24-1
J: TRBJ1-2
CDR3: ATSDPPRGDGYT

D: TRBD1
length: 11
V: TRBV30
J: TRBJ1-2
CDR3: AWSVQGAGGYT

D: TRBD1
length: 12
V: TRBV19
J: TRBJ1-1
CDR3: ASSGETGGTEAF

D: TRBD1
length: 13
V: TRBV24-1
J: TRBJ2-2
CDR3: ATSAGTGRSGELF

D: TRBD2
length: 14
V: TRBV7-2
J: TRBJ2-1
CDR3: ASSFLAGGPGNEQF

D: -
length: 13
V: TRBV30
J: TRBJ2-7
CDR3: AWSVPTASSYEQY

D: -
length: 12
V: TRBV10-3
J: TRBJ1-5
CDR3: AISDSQVNQPQH

D: TRBD2
length: 15
V: TRBV4-1
J: TRBJ2-3
CDR3: ASSQEVTGGSTDTQY

D: -
length: 10
V: TRBV5-1
J: TRBJ2-7
CDR3: ASRAGPYEQY

D: TRBD2
length: 14
V: TRBV7-6
J: TRBJ2-5
CDR3: ASSLDWRGTQETQY

D: TRBD2
length: 13
V: TRBV19
J: TRBJ2-1
CDR3: ASRPLAGAYNEQF

D: -
length: 13
V: TRBV19
J: TRBJ2-7
CDR3: ASSIGQGYSYEQY

D: -
length: 11
V: TRBV7-2
J: TRBJ2-5
CDR3: ASSPTGRETQY

D: -
length: 12
V: TRBV5-5
J: TRBJ2-7
CDR3: ASSSGTDSYEQY

D: -
length: 16
V: TRBV4-3
J: TRBJ1-3
CDR3: ASSQDQWRTHPGNTIY

D: TRBD1
length: 12
V: TRBV5-8
J: TRBJ2-7
CDR3: ASSFGTGAPEQY

D: -
length: 9
V: TRBV2
J: TRBJ2-1
CDR3: ASSYYNEQF

D: TRBD1
length: 14
V: TRBV11-2
J: TRBJ1-2
CDR3: ASSLETGKTNYGYT

D: TRBD2
length: 12
V: TRBV6-5
J: TRBJ2-1
CDR3: ASSYKRGGNEQF

D: TRBD1
length: 13
V: TRBV7-9
J: TRBJ1-3
CDR3: ASSVGTGGANTIY

D: TRBD2
length: 12
V: TRBV7-2
J: TRBJ2-3
CDR3: ASKTSGGTDTQY

D: -
length: 11
V: TRBV9
J: TRBJ1-2
CDR3: ASSVAGGYGYT

D: -
length: 13
V: TRBV19
J: TRBJ2-2
CDR3: AISRGGTNTGELF